This T cell receptor beta chain originates from a study of beta chain features in type 1 diabetes. Expressed TCRB transcripts were sequenced after all isolated RNA was converted to cDNA. TCRdb keeps only in-frame clones here, not all; method: immunoSEQ multiplex PCR. The sample lists around 180,000 clones; roughly 8% were seen once. One heparinised blood draw, averaging around 0.12 L, came from each donor. Every sorted population was more than 95% pure. Notes on the study in general: There was a moderate but significant shortening of TCRB CDR3s in all four CD4+ subsets of Type 1 diabetes patients. Sequencing the cDNA could make cells with high TCR expression show up more than they should. The study left unresolved whether HLA type influences TCRB rearrangement.

This clone was detected a few times. As yet, its antigen is unknown. The CDR3 contains 15 residues. Germline loops: CDR1 SGHDT, CDR2 YYEEEE. With 5 bases removed from V and 4 bases from J, the gap between germline ends came to 13 bases. The TCR was taken from a woman between 40 and 55 years old with type 1 diabetes. Sequences were obtained from central memory CD4+ T cells from blood. The V call is TRBV5-6, the J call TRBJ2-6; D might be TRBD1 (6 bases). CDR3 nucleotide sequence: TGTGCCAGCAGTTTACCAGGGGAGGGGGCCAACGTCCTGACTTTC. This translates into CASSLPGEGANVLTF.